This T cell receptor beta chain was identified in a study of cytomegalovirus exposure and HLA in healthy donors. Study-wide results and caveats: V- and J-gene trimming of TCR beta was linked (in a later analysis) to a missense DCLRE1C variant. Altogether, 150 to 200 TCR beta chains were recorded as cytomegalovirus-associated.

With respect to this clone: Its antigen is not identified.

PCR employed 60 Vbeta and 13 Jbeta primers. Measured with immunoSEQ multiplex PCR; TCRdb has only the in-frame clones, and not every one. The sample includes roughly 150,000 clones, around 80% of them seen just once. The TCR was taken from a man between 18 and 29 years old in good health and CMV-seronegative. The sequenced sample consisted of PBMCs.

The CDR3 region is CASRSSGASSYEQYF. CDR3 nucleotide sequence: TGTGCCAGCAGATCTAGCGGGGCGAGCTCCTACGAGCAGTACTTC. The V call is TRBV28, the J call TRBJ2-7; TRBD2 matches 9 bases. Germline CDR1 MDHEN, CDR2 SYDVKM. J gave up 0 bases and V 6 bases, and 6 bases lay outside the gene matches. The CDR3 covers 15 residues.